A selection of T cell receptor beta chains follows, all from one sample in a study of vaccination effects on CD4 cells after COVID-19. Clones were sequenced by immunoSEQ multiplex PCR, and TCRdb holds only the in-frame ones, with some missing. The data hold fewer than 90,000 clones, with under 85% observed a single time. Their antigen targets remain unknown. Sequenced material: CD4+ T cells from PBMCs cultured with HCoV-OC43 spike peptides, taken after COVID-19 vaccination. These receptors all come from a human donor who received a COVID-19 vaccine. The CDR3 runs from the conserved cysteine through the conserved F or W. D genes are given only for firm matches. Size is omitted from some rows. Given values are once, few, many or a class for expanded clones.

size: NA; J: TRBJ2-1; D: NA; V: TRBV7-7; CDR3: CASSPQGATYNEQFF; DNA: TGTGCCAGCAGCCCCCAAGGGGCGACTTACAATGAGCAGTTCTTC
size: few; J: TRBJ1-4; D: NA; V: TRBV2; CDR3: CASSDSSEKLFF; DNA: TGTGCCAGCAGTGATAGTAGTGAAAAACTGTTTTTT
size: NA; J: TRBJ1-6; D: NA; V: TRBV10-3; CDR3: CAISVAGVNSPLHF; DNA: TGTGCCATCAGTGTTGCGGGAGTCAATTCACCCCTCCACTTT
size: NA; J: TRBJ2-5; D: TRBD2; V: TRBV19; CDR3: CASSTTAGVQETQYF; DNA: TGTGCCAGTAGTACAACAGCGGGAGTCCAAGAGACCCAGTACTTC
size: NA; J: TRBJ2-1; D: TRBD2; V: TRBV6-5; CDR3: CASTRLAGGPNEQFF; DNA: TGTGCCAGCACCCGACTAGCGGGGGGGCCCAATGAGCAGTTCTTC
size: NA; J: TRBJ1-1; D: TRBD1; V: TRBV19; CDR3: CASREVTGRTEAFF; DNA: TGTGCCAGTAGAGAGGTGACAGGGAGGACTGAAGCTTTCTTT
size: NA; J: TRBJ1-3; D: TRBD1; V: TRBV28; CDR3: CVSGTGEHTIYF; DNA: TGTGTTTCCGGGACAGGCGAACACACCATATATTTT
size: NA; J: TRBJ2-5; D: NA; V: TRBV7-3; CDR3: CASSLIGGGETQYF; DNA: TGTGCCAGCAGCTTAATAGGGGGTGGGGAGACCCAGTACTTC
size: NA; J: TRBJ1-2; D: TRBD1; V: TRBV5-6; CDR3: CASRQTGGGGYTF; DNA: TGTGCCAGCAGACAAACAGGGGGCGGAGGCTACACCTTC
size: NA; J: TRBJ1-2; D: NA; V: TRBV28; CDR3: CASRPRGQHGYTF; DNA: TGTGCCAGCAGACCCAGGGGTCAGCATGGCTACACCTTC
size: once; J: TRBJ1-2; D: NA; V: TRBV5-1; CDR3: CASSLAPQGNGYTF; DNA: TGCGCCAGCAGCTTGGCCCCCCAGGGGAATGGCTACACCTTC
size: NA; J: TRBJ2-3; D: NA; V: TRBV6-1; CDR3: CASSGGVIGGFSTDTQYF; DNA: TGTGCCAGCAGTGGAGGAGTCATAGGGGGATTCAGCACAGATACGCAGTATTTT
size: NA; J: TRBJ1-4; D: NA; V: TRBV28; CDR3: CASSLRNEKLFF; DNA: TGTGCCAGCAGTTTACGTAACGAAAAACTGTTTTTT
size: NA; J: TRBJ2-1; D: TRBD1; V: TRBV2; CDR3: CASTTPGQGYNEQFF; DNA: TGTGCCAGCACTACTCCGGGACAGGGCTACAATGAGCAGTTCTTC
size: NA; J: TRBJ1-3; D: NA; V: TRBV2; CDR3: CASGSVSGNTIYF; DNA: TGTGCCAGCGGGAGTGTCTCTGGAAACACCATATATTTT
size: once; J: TRBJ1-4; D: TRBD1; V: TRBV3-1/TRBV3-2; CDR3: CASSRRGPEREKLFF; DNA: TGTGCCAGCAGCCGCAGGGGGCCCGAGAGAGAAAAACTGTTTTTT
size: once; J: TRBJ1-3; D: NA; V: TRBV5-6; CDR3: CASSLWESGNTIYF; DNA: TGTGCCAGCAGCTTGTGGGAATCTGGAAACACCATATATTTT
size: NA; J: TRBJ1-2; D: TRBD1; V: TRBV5-1; CDR3: CASSFEQGLYGYTF; DNA: TGCGCCAGCAGCTTCGAACAGGGGCTCTATGGCTACACCTTC
size: NA; J: TRBJ1-3; D: NA; V: TRBV6-5; CDR3: CASSSEGNTIYF; DNA: TGTGCCAGCAGTAGCGAGGGAAACACCATATATTTT
size: few; J: TRBJ1-1; D: TRBD1; V: TRBV30; CDR3: CAWRDRDRGLEAFF; DNA: TGTGCCTGGAGGGACCGGGACAGGGGACTTGAAGCTTTCTTT
size: NA; J: TRBJ2-3; D: TRBD2; V: TRBV7-6; CDR3: CASSPLAGGVTDTQYF; DNA: TGTGCCAGCAGCCCTTTGGCTGGGGGGGTCACAGATACGCAGTATTTT
size: NA; J: TRBJ1-4; D: TRBD1; V: TRBV18; CDR3: CASSPSDRGPNEKLFF; DNA: TGTGCCAGCTCACCTTCGGACAGGGGCCCCAATGAAAAACTGTTTTTT
size: NA; J: TRBJ2-3; D: TRBD1; V: TRBV7-9; CDR3: CASSYRGADTQYF; DNA: TGTGCCAGCAGCTACAGGGGTGCGGATACGCAGTATTTT
size: NA; J: TRBJ2-1; D: TRBD2; V: TRBV5-5; CDR3: CASSLDTSGVWRFF; DNA: TGTGCCAGCAGCTTGGATACTAGCGGGGTATGGCGGTTCTTC
size: medium-sized; J: TRBJ2-3; D: NA; V: TRBV27; CDR3: CASSLSRDTQYF; DNA: TGTGCCAGCAGTTTATCTAGAGATACGCAGTATTTT
size: NA; J: TRBJ1-1; D: NA; V: TRBV5-4; CDR3: CASSLSMGGQAFF; DNA: TGTGCCAGCAGCTTATCCATGGGGGGCCAAGCTTTCTTT
size: NA; J: TRBJ2-2; D: TRBD2; V: TRBV3-1/TRBV3-2; CDR3: CASSPGGRLARYTGELFF; DNA: TGTGCCAGCAGCCCCGGGGGGAGACTAGCGCGATACACCGGGGAGCTGTTTTTT
size: NA; J: TRBJ2-5; D: NA; V: TRBV9; CDR3: CASSVGRRGPYQETQYF; DNA: TGTGCCAGCAGCGTAGGAAGACGGGGCCCCTACCAAGAGACCCAGTACTTC
size: NA; J: TRBJ2-1; D: NA; V: TRBV18; CDR3: CASSPPSPVDNHEQFF; DNA: TGTGCCAGCTCACCACCGTCGCCGGTAGATAATCATGAGCAGTTCTTC
size: NA; J: TRBJ1-1; D: NA; V: TRBV10-1; CDR3: CASTLGQNTEAFF; DNA: TGCGCCAGCACTCTGGGTCAGAACACTGAAGCTTTCTTT
size: NA; J: TRBJ1-1; D: NA; V: TRBV6-5; CDR3: CASKGDTEAFF; DNA: TGTGCCAGCAAAGGGGACACTGAAGCTTTCTTT
size: NA; J: TRBJ1-2; D: NA; V: TRBV7-8; CDR3: CASSRDRPNYGYTF; DNA: TGTGCCAGCAGCCGAGACAGGCCCAACTATGGCTACACCTTC
size: NA; J: TRBJ2-1; D: TRBD1; V: TRBV7-2; CDR3: CASARPGQVEQFF; DNA: TGTGCCAGCGCCCGACCTGGACAGGTTGAGCAGTTCTTC
size: NA; J: TRBJ2-3; D: NA; V: TRBV6-5; CDR3: CASSYSQNTDTQYF; DNA: TGTGCCAGCAGTTACAGTCAGAACACAGATACGCAGTATTTT
size: NA; J: TRBJ1-4; D: NA; V: TRBV5-1; CDR3: CASSLVGGPLEKLFF; DNA: TGCGCCAGCAGCTTGGTAGGGGGGCCTCTGGAAAAACTGTTTTTT
size: NA; J: TRBJ2-3; D: NA; V: TRBV7-3; CDR3: CASSLTPSTDTQYF; DNA: TGTGCCAGCAGCTTAACGCCGAGCACAGATACGCAGTATTTT
size: NA; J: TRBJ2-3; D: TRBD2; V: TRBV9; CDR3: CASSVTGGPISTDTQYF; DNA: TGTGCCAGCAGCGTAACGGGGGGGCCTATTAGCACAGATACGCAGTATTTT
size: NA; J: TRBJ1-5; D: NA; V: TRBV30; CDR3: CAWSWKGGNQPQHF; DNA: TGTGCCTGGAGCTGGAAGGGGGGCAATCAGCCCCAGCATTTT
size: once; J: TRBJ1-4; D: NA; V: TRBV6-5; CDR3: CASTLRGGINEKLFF; DNA: TGTGCCAGCACATTAAGGGGCGGGATTAATGAAAAACTGTTTTTT
size: NA; J: TRBJ1-4; D: TRBD1; V: TRBV7-9; CDR3: CASSAGTGNEKLFF; DNA: TGTGCCAGCAGCGCCGGGACAGGGAATGAAAAACTGTTTTTT
size: NA; J: TRBJ1-1; D: NA; V: TRBV15; CDR3: CATSRAGGLGTEAFF; DNA: TGTGCCACCAGCAGAGCGGGGGGTTTGGGCACTGAAGCTTTCTTT
size: NA; J: TRBJ1-5; D: TRBD1; V: TRBV19; CDR3: CASSPGGGQPQHF; DNA: TGTGCCAGTAGTCCAGGGGGCGGACAGCCCCAGCATTTT
size: NA; J: TRBJ1-5; D: TRBD1; V: TRBV12-3/TRBV12-4; CDR3: CASSRTGLEPQHF; DNA: TGTGCCAGCAGCCGGACAGGTTTGGAGCCCCAGCATTTT
size: NA; J: TRBJ1-5; D: NA; V: TRBV24-1; CDR3: CATSSRQANQPQHF; DNA: TGTGCCACCAGTTCTAGACAGGCCAATCAGCCCCAGCATTTT
size: NA; J: TRBJ2-1; D: TRBD1; V: TRBV19; CDR3: CASSALAGQGSNEQFF; DNA: TGTGCCAGTAGCGCCTTGGCGGGACAGGGGTCTAATGAGCAGTTCTTC
size: NA; J: TRBJ2-3; D: NA; V: TRBV5-1; CDR3: CASSLGGSPTNTQYF; DNA: TGCGCCAGCAGCTTGGGCGGGTCTCCGACGAATACGCAGTATTTT
size: NA; J: TRBJ1-5; D: NA; V: TRBV27; CDR3: CASSLKASPGNQPQHF; DNA: TGTGCCAGCAGTTTAAAAGCCTCCCCAGGCAATCAGCCCCAGCATTTT
size: NA; J: TRBJ1-4; D: TRBD1; V: TRBV6-1; CDR3: CASSESTGRREKLFF; DNA: TGTGCCAGCAGTGAGTCGACAGGGAGGAGGGAAAAACTGTTTTTT
size: once; J: TRBJ2-5; D: TRBD2; V: TRBV5-4; CDR3: CASSSQRGPDNQYF; DNA: TGTGCCAGCAGCTCCCAGCGGGGGCCGGATAACCAGTACTTC
size: NA; J: TRBJ2-1; D: NA; V: TRBV30; CDR3: CAWSPGAYNEQFF; DNA: TGTGCCTGGAGCCCGGGGGCCTACAATGAGCAGTTCTTC
size: NA; J: TRBJ2-5; D: NA; V: TRBV6-5; CDR3: CASSYGTGNQETQYF; DNA: TGTGCCAGCAGTTACGGGACGGGCAACCAAGAGACCCAGTACTTC
size: NA; J: TRBJ1-3; D: TRBD1; V: TRBV19; CDR3: CASSIDGGETGRKNTIYF; DNA: TGTGCCAGTAGTATAGATGGCGGCGAGACAGGGCGTAAGAACACCATATATTTT
size: NA; J: TRBJ1-2; D: TRBD1; V: TRBV6-5; CDR3: CASSPGQNYGYTF; DNA: TGTGCCAGCAGCCCGGGACAGAACTATGGCTACACCTTC
size: few; J: TRBJ1-2; D: TRBD1; V: TRBV6-5; CDR3: CASWTGNYGYTF; DNA: TGTGCCAGCTGGACAGGAAACTATGGCTACACCTTC
size: NA; J: TRBJ2-3; D: NA; V: TRBV5-6; CDR3: CASSLARGRTTDTQYF; DNA: TGTGCCAGCAGCTTGGCTCGGGGCAGGACCACAGATACGCAGTATTTT
size: NA; J: TRBJ2-3; D: NA; V: TRBV5-1; CDR3: CASSLAGTDTQYF; DNA: TGCGCCAGCAGCTTGGCTGGGACAGATACGCAGTATTTT
size: NA; J: TRBJ2-2; D: NA; V: TRBV10-3; CDR3: CAISDEDGGGPGELFF; DNA: TGTGCCATCAGTGATGAGGATGGAGGGGGCCCCGGGGAGCTGTTTTTT
size: NA; J: TRBJ1-2; D: NA; V: TRBV6-6; CDR3: CASTQNRARGYTF; DNA: TGTGCCAGCACCCAGAACAGGGCCCGTGGCTACACCTTC